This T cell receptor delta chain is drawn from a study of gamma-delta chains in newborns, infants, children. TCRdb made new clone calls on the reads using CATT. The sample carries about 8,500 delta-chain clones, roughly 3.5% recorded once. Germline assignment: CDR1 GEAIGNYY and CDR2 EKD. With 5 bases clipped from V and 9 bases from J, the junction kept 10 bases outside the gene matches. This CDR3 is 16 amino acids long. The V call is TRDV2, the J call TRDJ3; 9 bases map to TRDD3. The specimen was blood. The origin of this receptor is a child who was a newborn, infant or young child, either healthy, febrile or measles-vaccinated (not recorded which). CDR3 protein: CACVILGDSGTRQMFF. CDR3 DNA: TGTGCCTGTGTTATACTGGGGGACTCCGGCACCCGACAGATGTTTTTC.